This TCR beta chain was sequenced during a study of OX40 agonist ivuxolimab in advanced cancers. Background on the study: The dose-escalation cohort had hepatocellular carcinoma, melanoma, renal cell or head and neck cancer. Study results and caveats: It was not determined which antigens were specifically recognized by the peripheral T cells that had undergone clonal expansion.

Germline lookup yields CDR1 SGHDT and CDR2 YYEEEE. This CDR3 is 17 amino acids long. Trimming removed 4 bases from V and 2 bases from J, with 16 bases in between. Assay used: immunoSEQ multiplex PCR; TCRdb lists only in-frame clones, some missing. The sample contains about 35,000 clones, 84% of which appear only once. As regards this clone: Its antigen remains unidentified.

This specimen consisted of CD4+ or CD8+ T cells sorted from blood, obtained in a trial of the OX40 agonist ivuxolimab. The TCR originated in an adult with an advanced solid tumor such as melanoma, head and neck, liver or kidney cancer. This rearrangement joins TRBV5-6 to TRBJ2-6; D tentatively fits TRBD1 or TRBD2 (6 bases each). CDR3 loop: CASSQMTGGPGANVLTF. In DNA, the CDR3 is TGTGCCAGCAGCCAGATGACTGGGGGGCCTGGGGCCAACGTCCTGACTTTC.